This T cell receptor beta chain appears in the sequencing data of a study of T cell responses to AZD1222 COVID-19 vaccine. The repertoire was sequenced with immunoSEQ multiplex PCR; TCRdb's copy has only in-frame clones and lacks some. Among approximately 120,000 clones, 84% were seen once, and the ten largest hold about 27%. The germline V gene has CDR1 SGDLS and CDR2 YYNGEE. V lost 4 bases, J lost 5 bases, and 20 bases lay in between. This CDR3 is 16 amino acids long. This specimen was peripheral blood, taken 28 days after the second AZD1222 dose. The sequence came from an adult who received the AZD1222 COVID-19 vaccine. This chain uses TRBV9 with TRBJ2-3; D ambiguous. The DNA of the CDR3 is TGTGCCAGCAGCCCCCCCTCACTCTCCCCTATAGATACGCAGTATTTT. Amino acids: CASSPPSLSPIDTQYF.